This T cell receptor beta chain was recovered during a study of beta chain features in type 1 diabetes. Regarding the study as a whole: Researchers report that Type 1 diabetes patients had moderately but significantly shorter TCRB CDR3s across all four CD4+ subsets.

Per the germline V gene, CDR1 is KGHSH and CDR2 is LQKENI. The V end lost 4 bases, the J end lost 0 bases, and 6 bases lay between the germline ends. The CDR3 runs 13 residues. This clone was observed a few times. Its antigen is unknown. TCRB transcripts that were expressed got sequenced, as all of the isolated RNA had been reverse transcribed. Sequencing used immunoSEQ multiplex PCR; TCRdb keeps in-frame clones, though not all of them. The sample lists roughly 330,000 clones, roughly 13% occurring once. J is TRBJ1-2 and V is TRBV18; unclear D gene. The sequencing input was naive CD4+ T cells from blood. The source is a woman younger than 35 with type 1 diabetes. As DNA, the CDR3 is TGTGCCAGCTCACGCGAGTCTAACTATGGCTACACCTTC. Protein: CASSRESNYGYTF.